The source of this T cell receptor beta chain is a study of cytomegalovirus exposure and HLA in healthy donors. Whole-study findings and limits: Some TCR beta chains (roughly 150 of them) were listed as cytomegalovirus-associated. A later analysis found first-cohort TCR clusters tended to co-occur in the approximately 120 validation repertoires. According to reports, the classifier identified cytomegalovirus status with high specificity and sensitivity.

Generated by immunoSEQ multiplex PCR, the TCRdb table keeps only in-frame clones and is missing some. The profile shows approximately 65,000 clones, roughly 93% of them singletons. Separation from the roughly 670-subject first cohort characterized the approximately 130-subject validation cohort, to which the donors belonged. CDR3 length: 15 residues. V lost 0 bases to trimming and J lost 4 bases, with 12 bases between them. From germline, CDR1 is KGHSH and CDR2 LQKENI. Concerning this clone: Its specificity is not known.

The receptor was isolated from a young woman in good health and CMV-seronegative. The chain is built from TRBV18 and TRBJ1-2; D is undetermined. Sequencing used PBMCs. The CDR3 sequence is CASSPPSLGSYGYTF. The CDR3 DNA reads TGTGCCAGCTCACCACCGTCCCTTGGGAGCTATGGCTACACCTTC.